There are many counts of the clone carrying this T cell receptor (beta chain). Its antigen is still unknown. TCRdb re-analysed the multiplex PCR reads in MiXCR, keeping a single row per CDR3 protein. This repertoire shows fewer than 90,000 distinct CDR3 sequences, around 29% found once; its top ten account for more than 8%. Axillary draining lymph nodes of breast cancer patients supplied the node samples. These data originate in a study of breast tumors, draining lymph nodes, adjacent tissues. The V segment lost 5 bases and the J segment 3 bases; nucleotides outside the gene matches: 6. Germline CDR1 and CDR2: MDHEN and SYDVKM. CDR3 length: 14 residues. Findings and limits, study-wide: Findings are consistent with lymph node origin and intratumoral expansion of most tumor T cells. Tumors had less TCR diversity than lymph nodes, more than nontumor tissue. Tumor T cell lymph node origin was a supported hypothesis, not proven. Luminal-like breast cancer showed significantly greater tumor-nontumor repertoire similarity than basal-like breast cancer did.

V gene TRBV28 combines with J gene TRBJ2-7; 8 nucleotides match TRBD2. The sequenced sample was axillary lymph node tissue. This receptor was obtained from a female donor with breast cancer. Some clones in this sample may be carry-over from other donors' samples. The CDR3 sequence: CASSAPGTSYEQYF. The CDR3 DNA is TGTGCCAGCAGTGCCCCCGGGACTAGCTACGAGCAGTACTTC.